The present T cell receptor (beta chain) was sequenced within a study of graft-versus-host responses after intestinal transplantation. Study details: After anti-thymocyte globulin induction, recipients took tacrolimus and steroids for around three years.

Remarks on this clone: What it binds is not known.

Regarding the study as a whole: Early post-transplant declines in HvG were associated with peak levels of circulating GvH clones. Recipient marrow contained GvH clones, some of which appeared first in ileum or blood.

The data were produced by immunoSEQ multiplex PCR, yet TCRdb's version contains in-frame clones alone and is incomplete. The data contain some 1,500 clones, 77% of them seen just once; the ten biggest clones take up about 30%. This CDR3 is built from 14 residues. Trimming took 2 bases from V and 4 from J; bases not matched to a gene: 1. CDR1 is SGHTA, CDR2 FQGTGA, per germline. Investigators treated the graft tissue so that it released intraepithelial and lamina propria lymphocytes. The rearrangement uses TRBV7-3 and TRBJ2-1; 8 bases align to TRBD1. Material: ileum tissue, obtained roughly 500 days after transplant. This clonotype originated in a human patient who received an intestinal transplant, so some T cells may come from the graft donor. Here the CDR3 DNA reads TGTGCCAGCAGCTTAGGACAGGGATACAATGAGCAGTTCTTC. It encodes CASSLGQGYNEQFF. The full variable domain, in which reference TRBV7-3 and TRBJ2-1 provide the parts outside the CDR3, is GAGVSQTPSNKVTEKGKYVELRCDPISGHTALYWYRQSLGQGPEFLIYFQGTGAADDSGLPNDRFFAVRPEGSVSTLKIQRTERGDSAVYLCASSLGQGYNEQFFGPGTRLTVL.